This T cell receptor beta chain was captured in a study of CD4 T cells in relation to SARS-CoV-2 and coronaviruses (dated by TCRdb to about 2021). For the wider study: In the ViraFEST assay, PBMCs were cultured with antigen for 9 to 10 days, after which TCR beta CDR3s were sequenced to identify clonal expansions specific to the antigen. An HIV-1 Nef peptide pool or a no-peptide culture served as the negative reference condition. A different, Illumina-based TCR-beta assay was used to sequence expansion assays from other donors in the study. Samples from three pre-COVID donors and the naive versus memory experiments were sequenced with the Adaptive Biotechnologies TCR-sequencing kit; other data were Illumina-based. Memory CD4+ T cell crossreactivity between SARS-CoV-2 and common cold coronavirus spike proteins was assessed at the TCR clonotype level in the study. Using patient-derived lymphoblastoid cell lines, the shared crossreactive spike epitopes were mapped to their HLA restriction.

Sequences LNHDA (CDR1) and SQIVND (CDR2) are obtained from the germline V gene (reference sequence). The CDR3 has 14 amino acids, counting the end cysteine and phenylalanine. Only the CDR3 part of the read is kept: 42 bases, read in frame from the first base. V gives up 3 bases and J gives up 5 bases, and the segment between their germline ends measures 14 bases. Overall study results and their limits: About 65% of donors had memory CD4+ clonotypes that crossrecognized SARS-CoV-2 and at least one common cold coronavirus spike. No donor contributed both pre-pandemic and post-infection samples, which limited tracing the source of pre-existing responses. Small numbers of patients and of tested TCRs were a limitation of the study. Since the crossreactivity analysis centred on spike protein, crossreactivity against other viral proteins was not assessed. Significantly weaker SARS-CoV-2-driven expansion was shown by crossreactive clones than by monoreactive clones, consistent with antigenic imprinting.

CD4+ T cells from unexposed donors were collected before the COVID-19 pandemic (2011-2018). The EasySep CD4+ T cell isolation kit was used to isolate CD4+ T cells once the cultures had run for roughly 9 days. As cell number allowed, CD4+ T cells from unexposed donors were tested for reactivity to SARS-CoV-2 S and N and to four common cold coronavirus spike pools. Each well received about 2.2 million PBMCs, cultured in IMDM supplemented with roughly 5.1% human AB serum and about 9.2 IU/ml IL-2. Half of the culture medium was replaced with fresh IL-2-containing medium on days 3 and 7. Each peptide culture condition was generally run in triplicate replicate wells. The leukapheresis product for the unexposed donors was obtained through commercial purchase. Ficoll-Paque PLUS gradient centrifugation was used to isolate PBMCs from leukapheresis product or whole blood. PBMCs were either cryopreserved at -140°C or used fresh in the expansion assay. The QIAamp Micro DNA Kit was used to extract genomic DNA from the CD4+ T cells.

The library relied on the immunoSEQ multiplex PCR assay. Under the source paper's analysis protocol: During preprocessing, nonproductive sequences were removed, along with CDR3s that did not begin with C, did not end with F or W, or were shorter than 7 amino acids. Antigen-specific clonotypes were called with the MANAFEST web app, based on expansion relative to reference and other culture wells. A clone counted as positive if significantly expanded in 2 of 3 replicate wells versus the reference culture at FDR below 0.05. For a clone to be considered positive, significant expansion relative to all other tandem wells and an odds ratio above 5 were also required. CDR3 homology was quantified as pairwise Levenshtein distance, calculated with the stringdist R package after three terminal residues were trimmed from each end. TCRdb holds this immuneACCESS table with in-frame rearrangements only. Some clones are missing; in checked studies, unresolved V genes explain under half, and the rest has no known cause. That table furnishes V, J and clone size, whereas the DNA furnished D and trimming. Counted in this sample were over 15,000 clones; 82% of them appeared once. In total, the top ten clones hold about 40% of the sample.

As regards this clone: It has no known antigen specificity. No much larger clone exists at a distance of one base, and base qualities are not known.

Sample: CD4+ T cells from PBMCs, cultured in vitro. The chain employs TRBV19 and TRBJ2-7; the D gene is perhaps TRBD2, on 6 matching bases. This receptor was obtained from a human donor in good health. The CDR3 reads CASSINWRGNEQYF. In nucleotides, the sequence is TGTGCCAGTAGTATCAATTGGAGGGGCAACGAGCAGTACTTC.